A selection of T cell receptor beta chains follows, all from one sample in a study of CD8+CD57+ T cells in acquired aplastic anemia. TCRdb analysed the reads with MiXCR anew, one entry per CDR3 protein. The repertoire holds about 420,000 distinct CDR3 sequences, around 68% seen once, with approximately 3.9% in the top ten. The specimen was sorted CD4+, CD8+, or CD8+CD57+ T cells (not recorded which) from PBMCs. The receptors were gathered from a human donor in good health, serving as a control. Both conserved end residues are part of each CDR3. D genes are given only for firm matches. The listing skips clone size in some rows; elsewhere it reads once, few, many or a size class.

clone_size	v_call	j_call	cdr3_length	d_call	cdr3_nt	cdr3_aa
many	TRBV19	TRBJ2-2	14	NA	TGTGCCAGTAGTACGAGCATGAACACCGGGGAGCTGTTTTTT	CASSTSMNTGELFF
NA	TRBV5-6	TRBJ1-1	13	TRBD1	TGTGCCAGCAGCTTTACAGGGGCTATTGGCGCTTTCTTT	CASSFTGAIGAFF
few	TRBV24-1	TRBJ2-2	15	NA	TGTGCCACCAAGCCGAACAGGAGTAACACCGGGGAGCTGTTTTTT	CATKPNRSNTGELFF
NA	TRBV5-1	TRBJ1-3	15	NA	TGTGCCAGCAGCGTAGAGGCAGAGCGAGCAAACACCATATATTTT	CASSVEAERANTIYF
many	TRBV5-5	TRBJ1-1	14	NA	TGTGCCAGCAGCGGCCGACAGGAAAACACTGAAGCTTTCTTT	CASSGRQENTEAFF
NA	TRBV25-1	TRBJ2-7	15	NA	TGTGCCAGCAGTGAATTCGAGGAACGGAACTACGAGCAGTACTTC	CASSEFEERNYEQYF
NA	TRBV25-1	TRBJ2-1	14	TRBD1	TGTGCCAGCAGTAACGGGACAGGGTGGAATGAGCAGTTCTTC	CASSNGTGWNEQFF
NA	TRBV11-3	TRBJ1-4	17	NA	TGTGCCAGCAGCGTCGAGGGACTAGCGGGGCTCAATGAAAAACTGTTTTTT	CASSVEGLAGLNEKLFF
NA	TRBV12-3/TRBV12-4	TRBJ1-1	15	TRBD1	TGTGCCAGCAGCGGTAGACAGGGGGTGAACACTGAAGCTTTCTTT	CASSGRQGVNTEAFF
NA	TRBV20-1	TRBJ1-2	13	NA	TGCAGTGCTAGCCAGGCCGGGGGAGGGGGCTACACCTTC	CSASQAGGGGYTF
many	TRBV20-1	TRBJ2-5	15	NA	TGCAGTGCTAGAGTTATCGGGACTGGGAAAGAGACCCAGTACTTC	CSARVIGTGKETQYF
NA	TRBV7-2	TRBJ1-6	14	NA	TGTGCCAGCAGCCTAGGTGGGGTAGATTCTCCCCTCCATTTT	CASSLGGVDSPLHF
many	TRBV10-3	TRBJ1-6	15	NA	TGTGCCAGCGCCCGGGGTGGGGAGGCTGGATCACCCCTCCACTTT	CASARGGEAGSPLHF
NA	TRBV5-5	TRBJ2-5	15	NA	TGTGCCAGCAGCCAATTTGAGGCTAGCCAAGAGACCCAGTACTTC	CASSQFEASQETQYF
NA	TRBV20-1	TRBJ1-6	15	NA	TGCAGTGCTAGATCGATAGCGGTTAGCAATTCACCCCTCCACTTT	CSARSIAVSNSPLHF
many	TRBV7-9	TRBJ1-2	17	TRBD1	TGTGCCAGCAGCTTGTGGACAGGGAGTAGGAGAAACTATGGCTACACCTTC	CASSLWTGSRRNYGYTF
NA	TRBV9	TRBJ2-7	14	NA	TGTGCCAGCAGCGAAGCCGACAGCTCCTACAATGAGCACTTC	CASSEADSSYNEHF
many	TRBV5-4	TRBJ2-5	13	NA	TGTGCCAGCAGCTTGGAAAGTGGAGAGACCCAGTACTTC	CASSLESGETQYF
NA	TRBV7-2	TRBJ2-1	17	NA	TGTGCCAGCAGCTTAGGGGGGCGGTTAAGCTCCTACAATGAGCAGTTCTTC	CASSLGGRLSSYNEQFF
NA	TRBV2	TRBJ2-1	16	NA	TGTGCCAGCAGCGCTCAGGGAGAGCAAACTGCCCATGCGCAGTTCTTC	CASSAQGEQTAHAQFF
NA	TRBV7-9	TRBJ2-7	14	TRBD2	TGTGCCGGCAGCTTGGCTCCGGGACTAGCGGGTCAGTACTTC	CAGSLAPGLAGQYF
NA	TRBV7-9	TRBJ2-3	16	NA	TGTGCCAGCACGGGGAGGAGACCTAGTGGGGCTGGCCCGCAGTATTTT	CASTGRRPSGAGPQYF
NA	TRBV4-3	TRBJ2-7	16	TRBD2	TGCGCCAGCAGTCCTGGAGCGGGGGGCACCACCTACGAGCAGTACTTC	CASSPGAGGTTYEQYF
NA	TRBV11-3	TRBJ1-1	15	NA	TGTGCCAGCAGCGAGGAGGGTGAGAGCTACACTGAAGCTTTCTTT	CASSEEGESYTEAFF
NA	TRBV9	TRBJ1-2	16	TRBD1	TGTGCCAGCAGCGCCCTTACCGGGACAGAGGCTTATGGCTACACCTTC	CASSALTGTEAYGYTF
NA	TRBV7-2	TRBJ2-1	13	TRBD2	TGTGCCAGCAGCTGGACTAGCGGCAGCGAGCAGTTCTTC	CASSWTSGSEQFF
many	TRBV27	TRBJ1-2	14	TRBD1	TGTGCCAGCAGTAGACAGGGGTCAGGCTATGGCTACACCTTC	CASSRQGSGYGYTF
NA	TRBV9	TRBJ2-7	14	NA	TGTGCCAGCAGCGTCGGCCCAAGGTGCTTTGTGCAGGACTTC	CASSVGPRCFVQDF
NA	TRBV24-1	TRBJ1-1	12	NA	TGTGCCACCAGTGATTTGGGCAGTCCTGCTTTCTTT	CATSDLGSPAFF
few	TRBV2	TRBJ2-7	14	TRBD1	TGTGCCAGCAGGAGGGGGACAGGGGGCGACGAGCAGTACTTC	CASRRGTGGDEQYF
NA	TRBV7-8	TRBJ1-4	14	NA	TGTGCCAGCAGCTTAGCCCAGTCCTACGAGCAGTACTTCTTT	CASSLAQSYEQYFF
few	TRBV6-5	TRBJ2-1	16	TRBD2	TGTGCCAGCAGTGGCCTAGTAGCGGGGGCGACCAATGAGCAGTTCTTC	CASSGLVAGATNEQFF
NA	TRBV7-3	TRBJ2-5	15	TRBD2	TGTGCTTGGACCACTAGCGGGGGCCCAGAGGAGACCCAGTACTTC	CAWTTSGGPEETQYF
many	TRBV6-5	TRBJ1-2	15	TRBD1	TGTGCCAGCAGTTACTCGCGACAGGGAACGGGTGGCTACACCTTC	CASSYSRQGTGGYTF
NA	TRBV7-2	TRBJ1-2	14	NA	TGTGCCAGCAGCGCAACACACTCTCGCTACAGCTTCGGTTTC	CASSATHSRYSFGF
few	TRBV12-3/TRBV12-4	TRBJ1-4	15	TRBD1	TGTGCCAGCAGCCCCACAGGGGGCAACTCTGGAAAACTGTTTTTT	CASSPTGGNSGKLFF
NA	TRBV15	TRBJ2-5	17	NA	TGTGCCACCAGCAGCTCCGAACGGGGGACAACTAGGAAGACCCAGTACTTC	CATSSSERGTTRKTQYF
NA	TRBV11-2	TRBJ2-3	15	NA	TGTGCCAGCAGCTTACTCGCGGGGCACACAGATACGCAGTATTTT	CASSLLAGHTDTQYF
NA	TRBV7-3	TRBJ2-5	14	NA	TGTGCCGCCAGCAGGACTCGTCACCAAGAGACCCAGGACTTC	CAASRTRHQETQDF
NA	TRBV7-7	TRBJ2-3	15	NA	TGTGCTAGCAGCTTAGTTGGCCGCGGGGACACCGGGGAGTATTTT	CASSLVGRGDTGEYF
NA	TRBV7-9	TRBJ1-1	13	NA	TGTGCCAGCAGCCAAACAGAGTCCACTGTAGCTTTTTTT	CASSQTESTVAFF
NA	TRBV7-6	TRBJ2-5	14	TRBD2	TGTGCCAGCAGCTTACGACTAGCTTGGGAGATCCAGTACTTC	CASSLRLAWEIQYF
NA	TRBV9	TRBJ1-5	15	NA	TGTGCCAGCAGCTTAGACGGAGTCATGCAGCAGCACCAGCATTTT	CASSLDGVMQQHQHF
NA	TRBV2	TRBJ2-3	15	NA	TGTGCCAGCAGTTACTCGGACGGGGACACAGATACGCAGTATTTT	CASSYSDGDTDTQYF
NA	TRBV5-1	TRBJ2-7	18	TRBD1	TGCGCCAGCAGCTTAAGAACCCCGGGACAGGGGAACGTCGACGAGCAGTACTTC	CASSLRTPGQGNVDEQYF
few	TRBV3-1	TRBJ2-1	16	TRBD2	TGTGCCAGCAGCCAAGGGCGGGGGAGCTCCTACAATGAGCAGTTCTTC	CASSQGRGSSYNEQFF
NA	TRBV29-1	TRBJ2-7	14	TRBD1	TGCAGTGCCATGGGGACAGGAGGGGCGTACGAGCAGTACTTC	CSAMGTGGAYEQYF
once	TRBV10-1	TRBJ1-4	15	TRBD1	TGCGCCAGCAGTGAGTACGGGACAGGGTTTGAAAAACTGTTTTTT	CASSEYGTGFEKLFF
many	TRBV9	TRBJ1-5	15	TRBD1	TGTGCCAGCAGCAGGGGGCAGGGGAACAATCAGCCCCAGCATTTT	CASSRGQGNNQPQHF
many	TRBV19	TRBJ1-1	12	TRBD1	TGTGCCAGTAGTCAGACAGGGAGGGAAGCTTTCTTT	CASSQTGREAFF
once	TRBV15	TRBJ2-1	15	NA	TGTGCCAGCAGCTTGAAAGGGGACCCCTACAATGAGCAGTTCTTC	CASSLKGDPYNEQFF
NA	TRBV7-2	TRBJ2-5	16	NA	TGTGCCAGCAGCTTAGATGGGGGCAGGCGCAATAGCAATCAGTACTTC	CASSLDGGRRNSNQYF
NA	TRBV7-2	TRBJ1-1	13	NA	TGTGCCAGCAGCTTGGGGGGGGAGAGCACTGATTCTTTC	CASSLGGESTDSF